This T cell receptor beta chain emerged from a study of blood T cell repertoires in COVID-19 (dated by TCRdb to about 2020). A note on the overall study: Samples covering the acute and convalescent phases of COVID-19 were provided by collaborators in the United States, Italy and Spain. Samples came from the ongoing ImmuneRACE study (first 160 participants) plus 1,254 subjects from 6 global collaborators. The sample metadata nearly always contained a de-identified subject ID, COVID-19 status, age in years and sex. The repertoires were released in a freely available public database meant as a resource for research on the immune response to SARS-CoV-2. Subjects who had been exposed to COVID-19, were actively infected with it, or had recovered from it provided the deeply sampled blood TCRbeta repertoires that made up the dataset. Where available, HLA class I and class II types were obtained from metadata supplied by the sample provider rather than from assay-based typing. The prospective study material was composed of cDNA or gDNA derived from T cells, B-cell-depleted T cells, or PBMCs.

Trimming leaves V shorter by 6 bases and J shorter by 2 bases, with the junction holding 7 bases beyond the gene matches. The cysteine opens and the phenylalanine closes a CDR3 of 15 amino acids. Only the CDR3 part of the read is kept: 45 bases, read in frame from the first base. According to the germline V gene (reference sequence), CDR1 reads LNHDA and CDR2 reads SQIVND. In the prospective study, participants were 18 to 89 years old, resided in fewer than 25 geographic areas of the United States, and were enrolled through a virtual design. In the prospective study, cohorts were assigned on the basis of participant-reported clinical history obtained from a screening survey and a study questionnaire. For ImmuneRACE Cohort 3, a participant was defined as recovered based on two consecutive negative NP/OP PCR tests, clearance by a healthcare professional, or resolution of symptoms. Mobile phlebotomists in the prospective study collected whole blood, serum and a nasopharyngeal or oropharyngeal swab from every participant. Over a roughly 2-month period, participants in the prospective study had the option of providing additional blood draws and questionnaires. Before DNA extraction, prospective study blood samples were shipped either frozen or at room temperature.

TCRbeta CDR3 regions were amplified from genomic DNA by means of the immunoSEQ Assay, a bias-controlled multiplex PCR. In the authors' own workflow: The number of nucleated cells in each sample was estimated from the amplification of reference gene primers within the assay. To quantify the absolute abundance of each unique TCRbeta CDR3 rearrangement, sequence reads were collapsed and filtered. For each sample, productive Simpson clonality was calculated by taking the square root of Simpson's diversity index across productive rearrangements. Drawn from immuneACCESS, this table holds only the in-frame rearrangements with V and J called that TCRdb kept. Clones are partly lost; checked studies trace under half to an unresolved V gene and leave the rest unexplained. The V and J calls and clone size come from that table; D and trimming were worked out from the DNA. For this sample the table gives some 320,000 clones, of which approximately 91% were detected only once. The ten largest clones add up to 5% to 5.5% of the sample.

This clone came up once. Its specific antigen is unknown. No qualities accompany the bases; no much larger clone lies one base away. The study at large found these results: Clinical and demographic metadata were provided uncurated, with the amount varying by source and participant.

Specimen: PBMCs or T cells enriched from blood (not recorded which). The V and J genes are TRBV19 and TRBJ2-7; TRBD2 lines up with 10 middle nucleotides. The receptor's source is a man in his fifties or sixties who had recovered from COVID-19. The nucleotide sequence reads as follows: TGTGCCAGTAGGGGACGGACTAGCGGCACCTACGAGCAGTACTTC. The translation is CASRGRTSGTYEQYF.